This TCR beta chain was found in a study of tumor-infiltrating lymphocytes in primary liver carcinoma. From 500 ng of total RNA, TCR beta-specific cDNA was reverse-transcribed using a constant-region primer. Amplification in three nested multiplex PCR rounds with slightly modified ARM-PCR gave rise to TCR beta libraries. Primers for the first two PCR rounds were TRBV1-TRBV30 forward primers and a C-beta reverse primer (10 cycles per round). From the multiplex PCR reads, TCRdb called clonotypes with MiXCR, one entry per CDR3 protein. The table shows more than 150,000 distinct CDR3 sequences, with 60% occurring only once. Unsorted whole blood supplied the blood RNA, and germline DNA was isolated too. The CDR3 runs to 11 residues. Deletions cut 5 bases from V and 7 bases from J, with 6 bases between. The germline CDR1 and CDR2 sequences are MGHRA and YSYEKL.

Sequencing used peripheral blood. The rearrangement links TRBV4-1 to TRBJ2-1; no definite D call. The clonotype was recovered from a man in his forties or fifties with primary liver carcinoma and hepatitis B virus infection. CDR3 coding DNA: TGCGCCAGCAGCGGTGGGAATGAGCAGTTCTTC. Translated, it gives CASSGGNEQFF.